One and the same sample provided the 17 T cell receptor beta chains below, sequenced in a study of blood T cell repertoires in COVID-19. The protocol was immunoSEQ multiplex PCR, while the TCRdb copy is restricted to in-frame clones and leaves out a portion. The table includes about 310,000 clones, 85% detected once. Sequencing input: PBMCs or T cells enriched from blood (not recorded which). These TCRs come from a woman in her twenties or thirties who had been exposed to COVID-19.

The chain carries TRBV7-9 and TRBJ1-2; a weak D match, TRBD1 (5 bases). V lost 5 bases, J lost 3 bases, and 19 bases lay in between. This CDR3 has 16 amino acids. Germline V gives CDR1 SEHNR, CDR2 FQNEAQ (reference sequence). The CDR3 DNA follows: TGTGCCAGCAGCCCAGTAGGTCCAGGGCGAGACTATGGCTACACCTTC. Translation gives CASSPVGPGRDYGYTF. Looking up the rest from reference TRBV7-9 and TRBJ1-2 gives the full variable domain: DTGVSQNPRHKITKRGQNVTFRCDPISEHNRLYWYRQTLGQGPEFLTYFQNEAQLEKSRLLSDRFSAERPKGSFSTLEIQRTEQGDSAMYLCASSPVGPGRDYGYTFGSGTRLTVV.

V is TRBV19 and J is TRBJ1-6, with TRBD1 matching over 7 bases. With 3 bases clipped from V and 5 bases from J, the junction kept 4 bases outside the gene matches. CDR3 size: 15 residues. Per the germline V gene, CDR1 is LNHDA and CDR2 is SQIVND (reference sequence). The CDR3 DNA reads TGTGCCAGTAGTATGGAACAGGGGAATAATTCACCCCTCCACTTT. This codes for CASSMEQGNNSPLHF.

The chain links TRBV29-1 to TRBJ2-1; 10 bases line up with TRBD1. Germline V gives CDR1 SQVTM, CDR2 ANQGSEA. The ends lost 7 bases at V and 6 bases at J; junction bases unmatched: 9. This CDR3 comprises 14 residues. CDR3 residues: CSGRTGGFSNEQFF. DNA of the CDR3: TGCAGCGGGAGGACAGGGGGTTTCAGCAATGAGCAGTTCTTC.

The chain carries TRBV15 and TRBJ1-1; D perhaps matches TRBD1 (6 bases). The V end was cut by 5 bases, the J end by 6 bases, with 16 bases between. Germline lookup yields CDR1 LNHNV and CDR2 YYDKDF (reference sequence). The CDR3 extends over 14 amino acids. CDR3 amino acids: CATSGEGVRSEAFF. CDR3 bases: TGTGCCACCAGCGGGGAGGGGGTTCGGTCTGAAGCTTTCTTT.

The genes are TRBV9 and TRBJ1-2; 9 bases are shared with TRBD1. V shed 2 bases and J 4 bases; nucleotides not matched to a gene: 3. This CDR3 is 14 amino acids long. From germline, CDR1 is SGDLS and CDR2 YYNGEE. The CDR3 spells CASSVKDRGYGYTF. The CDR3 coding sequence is TGTGCCAGCAGCGTGAAGGACAGGGGCTATGGCTACACCTTC.

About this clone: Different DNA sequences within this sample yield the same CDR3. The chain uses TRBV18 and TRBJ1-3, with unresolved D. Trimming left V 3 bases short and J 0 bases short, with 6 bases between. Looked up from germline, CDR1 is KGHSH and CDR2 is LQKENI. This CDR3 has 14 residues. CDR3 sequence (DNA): TGTGCCAGCTCACCCGCGTCCTCTGGAAACACCATATATTTT. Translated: CASSPASSGNTIYF.

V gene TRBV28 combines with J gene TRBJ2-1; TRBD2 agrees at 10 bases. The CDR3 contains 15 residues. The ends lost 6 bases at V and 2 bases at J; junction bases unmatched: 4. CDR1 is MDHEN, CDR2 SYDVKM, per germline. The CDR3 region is CASRTTSGAYNEQFF. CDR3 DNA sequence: TGTGCCAGCAGGACCACTAGCGGGGCCTACAATGAGCAGTTCTTC.

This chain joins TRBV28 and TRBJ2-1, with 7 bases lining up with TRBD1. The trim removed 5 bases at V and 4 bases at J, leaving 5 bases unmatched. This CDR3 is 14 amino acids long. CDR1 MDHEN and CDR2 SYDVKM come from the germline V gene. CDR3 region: CASSRHRGYNEQFF. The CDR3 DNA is TGTGCCAGCAGTCGACACAGGGGTTACAATGAGCAGTTCTTC.

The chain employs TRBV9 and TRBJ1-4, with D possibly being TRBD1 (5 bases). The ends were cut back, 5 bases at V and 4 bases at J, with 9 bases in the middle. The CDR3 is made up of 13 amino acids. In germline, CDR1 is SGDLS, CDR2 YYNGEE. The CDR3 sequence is CASSRGNNEKLFF. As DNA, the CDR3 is TGTGCCAGCAGTAGGGGTAATAATGAAAAACTGTTTTTT.

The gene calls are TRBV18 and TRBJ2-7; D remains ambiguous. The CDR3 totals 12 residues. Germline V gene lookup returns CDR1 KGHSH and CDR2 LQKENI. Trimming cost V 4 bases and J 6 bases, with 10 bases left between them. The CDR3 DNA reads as TGTGCCAGCTCACTCTATGGTCTCGAGCAGTACTTC. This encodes CASSLYGLEQYF.

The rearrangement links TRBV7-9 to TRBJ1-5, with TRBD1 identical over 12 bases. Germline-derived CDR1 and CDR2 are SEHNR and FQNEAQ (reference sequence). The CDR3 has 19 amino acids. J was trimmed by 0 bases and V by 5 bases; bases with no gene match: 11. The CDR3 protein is CASSPGGTGGFYSNQPQHF. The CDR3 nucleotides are TGTGCCAGCAGCCCGGGCGGGACAGGGGGCTTTTATAGCAATCAGCCCCAGCATTTT.

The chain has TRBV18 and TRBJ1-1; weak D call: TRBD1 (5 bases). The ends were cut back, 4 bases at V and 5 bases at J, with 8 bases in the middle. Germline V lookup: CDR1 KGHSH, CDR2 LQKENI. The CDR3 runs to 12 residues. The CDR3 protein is CASSRGGTEAFF. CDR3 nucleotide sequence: TGTGCCAGCTCACGTGGGGGGACTGAAGCTTTCTTT.

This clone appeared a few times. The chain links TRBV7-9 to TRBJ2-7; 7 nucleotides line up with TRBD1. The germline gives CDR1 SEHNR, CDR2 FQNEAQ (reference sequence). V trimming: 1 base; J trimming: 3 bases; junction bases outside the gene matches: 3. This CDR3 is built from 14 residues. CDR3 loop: CASSLVGQDYEQYF. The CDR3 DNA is TGTGCCAGCAGCTTAGTTGGACAGGACTACGAGCAGTACTTC.

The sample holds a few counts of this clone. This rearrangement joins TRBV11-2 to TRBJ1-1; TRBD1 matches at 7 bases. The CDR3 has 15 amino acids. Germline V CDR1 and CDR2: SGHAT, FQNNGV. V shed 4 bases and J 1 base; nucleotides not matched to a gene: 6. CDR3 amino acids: CASSSRQGWNTEAFF. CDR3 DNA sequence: TGTGCCAGCAGCTCCAGACAGGGATGGAACACTGAAGCTTTCTTT.

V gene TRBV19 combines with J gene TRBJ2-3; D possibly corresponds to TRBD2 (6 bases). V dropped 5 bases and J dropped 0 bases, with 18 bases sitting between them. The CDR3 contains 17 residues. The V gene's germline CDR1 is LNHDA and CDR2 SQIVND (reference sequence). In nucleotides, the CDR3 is TGTGCCAGTAGTTCGGTCGCAGCTAGCGAGAGCACAGATACGCAGTATTTT. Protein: CASSSVAASESTDTQYF.

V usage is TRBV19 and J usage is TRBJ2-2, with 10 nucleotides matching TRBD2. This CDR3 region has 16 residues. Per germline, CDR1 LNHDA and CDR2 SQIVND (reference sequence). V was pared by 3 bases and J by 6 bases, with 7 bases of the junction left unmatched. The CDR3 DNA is TGTGCCAGTAGTATTCTGAGCGGGGGGGGTCCCGGGGAGCTGTTTTTT. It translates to CASSILSGGGPGELFF.

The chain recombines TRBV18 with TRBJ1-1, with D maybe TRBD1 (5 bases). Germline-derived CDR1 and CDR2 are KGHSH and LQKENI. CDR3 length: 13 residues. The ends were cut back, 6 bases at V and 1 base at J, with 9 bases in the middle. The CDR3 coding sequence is TGTGCCAGCTCGCAGACAGAGAACACTGAAGCTTTCTTT. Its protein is CASSQTENTEAFF.